This note documents a single TCR beta chain sequence. The method was immunoSEQ multiplex PCR; TCRdb's version includes in-frame clones alone and lacks a portion of them. In the table there are 6,200 or so clones, 80% to 90% of which are singletons. The V gene lost 6 bases and the J gene lost 8 bases, with 14 bases spanning the gap. Germline V gene data show CDR1 as SEHNR and CDR2 as FQNEAQ (reference sequence). The CDR3 runs to 13 residues. Time point noted: pre-reinfection, 55 to 20 weeks before reinfection detection. No in vitro expansion preceded TCR sequencing of the sorted cells. Donors were people who inject drugs in the Montreal HEPCO cohort. The record originates from a study of memory CD8 T cells in hepatitis C reinfection. Study at large: Chronic HCV followed reinfection in a couple of donors who cleared primary infection. Reinfection meant HCV RNA positivity after two negatives ≥60 days apart. Samples before reinfection came 55 to 20 weeks prior to detection.

This receptor was taken from a man between 45 and 60 years old with hepatitis C virus infection. The rearrangement links TRBV7-9 to TRBJ2-1; D is perhaps TRBD2 (5 bases). Specimen: naive CD8+ T cells sorted from blood. CDR3 region: CASRSSSLDEQFF. The CDR3 DNA sequence: TGTGCCAGCAGATCCTCTAGCTTGGATGAGCAGTTCTTC. The full variable domain, in which reference TRBV7-9 and TRBJ2-1 provide the parts outside the CDR3, is DTGVSQNPRHKITKRGQNVTFRCDPISEHNRLYWYRQTLGQGPEFLTYFQNEAQLEKSRLLSDRFSAERPKGSFSTLEIQRTEQGDSAMYLCASRSSSLDEQFFGPGTRLTVL.